Below, 3 T cell receptor beta chains from the same sample are listed, as sequenced in a study of T cell responses to AZD1222 COVID-19 vaccine. The repertoire was sequenced with immunoSEQ multiplex PCR; TCRdb's copy has only in-frame clones and lacks some. The data show 86,000 or so clones, about nine tenths seen once. Material: peripheral blood, obtained 28 days after the second AZD1222 dose. The receptor set was obtained from an adult who received the AZD1222 COVID-19 vaccine.

This clone showed up just once. The CDR3 DNA reads TGCAGTGCAAAGGGGTCCCCCACCTTC. Translated, it gives CSAKGSPTF. The chain recombines TRBV20-1 with TRBJ1-2, with D perhaps TRBD1 (5 bases). The CDR3 loop spans 9 amino acids. Germline CDR1 reads DFQATT; CDR2 reads SNEGSKA (reference sequence). The V and J ends lost 6 bases and 13 bases respectively, with 12 bases between them.

The V gene is TRBV10-2, the J gene TRBJ2-7; 7 bases map to TRBD1. V lost 7 bases to trimming and J lost 6 bases; unmatched junction nucleotides: 3. The CDR3 is made up of 11 amino acids. From germline, CDR1 is WSHSY and CDR2 SAAADI. The chain's CDR3 is CASTRGSEQYF. The DNA for the CDR3 is TGCGCCAGCACCAGGGGGAGCGAGCAGTACTTC.

Sample share makes this clone medium-sized. The genes are TRBV6-4 and TRBJ2-2; TRBD2 is a possible D gene (5 bases). CDR1 is MRHNA and CDR2 is SNTAGT in the germline V gene. V was pared by 2 bases and J by 8 bases, with 9 bases between. The CDR3 totals 13 residues. CDR3 nucleotides: TGTGCCAGCAGTGACGGGAGTTCTGGGGAGCTGTTTTTT. Protein sequence: CASSDGSSGELFF.